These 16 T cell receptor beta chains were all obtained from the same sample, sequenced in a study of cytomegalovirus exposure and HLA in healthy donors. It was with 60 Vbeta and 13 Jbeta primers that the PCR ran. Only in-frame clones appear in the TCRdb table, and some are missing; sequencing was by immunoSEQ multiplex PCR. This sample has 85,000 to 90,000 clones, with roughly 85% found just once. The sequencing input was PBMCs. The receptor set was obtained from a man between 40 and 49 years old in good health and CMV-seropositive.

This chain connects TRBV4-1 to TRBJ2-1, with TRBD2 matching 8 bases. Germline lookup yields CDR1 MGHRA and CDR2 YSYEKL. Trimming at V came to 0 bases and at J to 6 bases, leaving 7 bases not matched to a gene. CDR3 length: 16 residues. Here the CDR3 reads CASSQDPSGSSNEQFF. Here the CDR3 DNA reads TGCGCCAGCAGCCAAGATCCGAGCGGGAGTTCCAATGAGCAGTTCTTC.

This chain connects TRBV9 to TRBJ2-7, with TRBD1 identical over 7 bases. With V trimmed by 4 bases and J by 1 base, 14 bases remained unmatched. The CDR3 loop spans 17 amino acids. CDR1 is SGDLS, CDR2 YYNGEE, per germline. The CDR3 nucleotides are TGTGCCAGCAGCACCCGGGACAGACCGCTCCCTTCCTACGAGCAGTACTTC. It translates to CASSTRDRPLPSYEQYF.

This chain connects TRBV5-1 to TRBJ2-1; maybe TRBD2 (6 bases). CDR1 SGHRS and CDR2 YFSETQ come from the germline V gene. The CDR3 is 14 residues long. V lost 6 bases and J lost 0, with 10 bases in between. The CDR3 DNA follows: TGCGCCAGCACGGGGGAAGGCTCCTACAATGAGCAGTTCTTC. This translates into CASTGEGSYNEQFF. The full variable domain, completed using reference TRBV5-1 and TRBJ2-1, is KAGVTQTPRYLIKTRGQQVTLSCSPISGHRSVSWYQQTPGQGLQFLFEYFSETQRNKGNFPGRFSGRQFSNSRSEMNVSTLELGDSALYLCASTGEGSYNEQFFGPGTRLTVL.

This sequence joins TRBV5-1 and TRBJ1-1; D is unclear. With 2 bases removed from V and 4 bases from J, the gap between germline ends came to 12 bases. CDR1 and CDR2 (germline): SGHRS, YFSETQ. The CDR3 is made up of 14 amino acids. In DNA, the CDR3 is TGCGCCAGCAGCTTAGAGGGTTGGAGCACTGAAGCTTTCTTT. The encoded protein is CASSLEGWSTEAFF. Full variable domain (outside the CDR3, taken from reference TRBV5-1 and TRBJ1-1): KAGVTQTPRYLIKTRGQQVTLSCSPISGHRSVSWYQQTPGQGLQFLFEYFSETQRNKGNFPGRFSGRQFSNSRSEMNVSTLELGDSALYLCASSLEGWSTEAFFGQGTRLTVV.

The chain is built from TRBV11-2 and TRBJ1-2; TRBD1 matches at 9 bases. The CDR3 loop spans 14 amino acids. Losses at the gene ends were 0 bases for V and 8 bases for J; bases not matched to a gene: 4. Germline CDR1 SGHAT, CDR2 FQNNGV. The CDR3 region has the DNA TGTGCCAGCAGCTTAGACAGGACAGGGGTGGGCTACACCTTC. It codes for CASSLDRTGVGYTF.

The CDR3 region is CASSLEGQGYEKLFF. CDR3 DNA sequence: TGTGCCAGCAGCTTAGAGGGACAGGGGTATGAAAAACTGTTTTTT. This chain connects TRBV7-9 to TRBJ1-4; 10 positions agree with TRBD1. V gave up 1 base and J gave up 6 bases; unmatched junction bases: 2. The germline CDR1 and CDR2 sequences are SEHNR and FQNEAQ (reference sequence). This CDR3 region has 15 residues.

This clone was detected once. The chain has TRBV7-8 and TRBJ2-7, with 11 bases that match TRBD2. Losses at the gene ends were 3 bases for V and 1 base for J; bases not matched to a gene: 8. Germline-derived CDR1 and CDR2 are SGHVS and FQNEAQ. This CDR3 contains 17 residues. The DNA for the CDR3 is TGTGCCAGCAGCTTTTCTAGCGGGGGGCAATTTTCCTACGAGCAGTACTTC. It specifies CASSFSSGGQFSYEQYF. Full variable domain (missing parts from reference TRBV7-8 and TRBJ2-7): GAGVSQSPRYKVAKRGQDVALRCDPISGHVSLFWYQQALGQGPEFLTYFQNEAQLDKSGLPSDRFFAERPEGSVSTLKIQRTQQEDSAVYLCASSFSSGGQFSYEQYFGPGTRLTVT.

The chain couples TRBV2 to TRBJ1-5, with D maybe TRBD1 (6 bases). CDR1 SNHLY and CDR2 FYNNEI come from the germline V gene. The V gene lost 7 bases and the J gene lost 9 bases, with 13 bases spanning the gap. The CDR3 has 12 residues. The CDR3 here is CASKGESGPQHF. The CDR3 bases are TGTGCCAGCAAGGGGGAAAGCGGGCCCCAGCATTTT.

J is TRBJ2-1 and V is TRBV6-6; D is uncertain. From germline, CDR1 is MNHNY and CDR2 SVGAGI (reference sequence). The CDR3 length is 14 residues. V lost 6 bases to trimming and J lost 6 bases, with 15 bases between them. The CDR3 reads CASSLRGESNEQFF. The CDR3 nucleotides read TGTGCCAGCAGCCTCCGAGGCGAAAGCAATGAGCAGTTCTTC.

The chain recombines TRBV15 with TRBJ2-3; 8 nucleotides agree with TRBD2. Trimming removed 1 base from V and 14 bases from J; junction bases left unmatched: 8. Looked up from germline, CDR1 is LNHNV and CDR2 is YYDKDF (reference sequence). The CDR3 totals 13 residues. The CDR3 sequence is CATSRGPSGPRYF. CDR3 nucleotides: TGTGCCACCAGCAGAGGCCCTAGCGGGCCTAGGTATTTT.

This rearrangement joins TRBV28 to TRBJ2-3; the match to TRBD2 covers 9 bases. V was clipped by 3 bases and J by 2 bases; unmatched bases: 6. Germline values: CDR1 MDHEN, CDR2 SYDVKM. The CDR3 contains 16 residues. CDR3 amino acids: CASSFPLAGPTDTQYF. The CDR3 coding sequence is TGTGCCAGCAGTTTTCCCCTAGCGGGGCCCACAGATACGCAGTATTTT.

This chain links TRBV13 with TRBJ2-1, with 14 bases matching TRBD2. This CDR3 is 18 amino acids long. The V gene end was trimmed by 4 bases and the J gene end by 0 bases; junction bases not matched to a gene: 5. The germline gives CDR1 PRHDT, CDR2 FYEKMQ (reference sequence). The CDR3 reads CASSSTSGGVRSYNEQFF. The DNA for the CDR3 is TGTGCCAGCAGCTCGACTAGCGGGGGGGTCCGCTCCTACAATGAGCAGTTCTTC.

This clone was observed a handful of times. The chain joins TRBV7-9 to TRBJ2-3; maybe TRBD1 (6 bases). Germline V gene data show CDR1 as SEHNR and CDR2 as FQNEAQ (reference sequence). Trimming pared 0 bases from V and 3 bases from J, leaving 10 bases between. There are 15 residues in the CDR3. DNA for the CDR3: TGTGCCAGCAGCTTAGCAGGGGGTAAGACAGATACGCAGTATTTT. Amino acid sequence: CASSLAGGKTDTQYF.

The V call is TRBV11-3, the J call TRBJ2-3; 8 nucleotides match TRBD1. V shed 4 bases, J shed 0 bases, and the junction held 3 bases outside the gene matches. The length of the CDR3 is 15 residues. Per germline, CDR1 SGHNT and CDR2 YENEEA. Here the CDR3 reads CASSYGQGSTDTQYF. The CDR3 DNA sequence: TGTGCCAGCAGCTACGGACAGGGAAGCACAGATACGCAGTATTTT.

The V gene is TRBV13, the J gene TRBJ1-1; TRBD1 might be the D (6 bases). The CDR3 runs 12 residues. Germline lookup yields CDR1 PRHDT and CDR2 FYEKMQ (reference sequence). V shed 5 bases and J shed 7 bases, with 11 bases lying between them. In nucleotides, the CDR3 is TGTGCCAGCAGCAAGGGGGAGCTTGAAGCTTTCTTT. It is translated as CASSKGELEAFF.

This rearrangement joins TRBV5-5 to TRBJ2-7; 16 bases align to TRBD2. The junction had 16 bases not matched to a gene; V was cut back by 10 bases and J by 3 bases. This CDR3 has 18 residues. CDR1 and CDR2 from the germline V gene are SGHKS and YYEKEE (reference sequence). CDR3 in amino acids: CAVPARGLAGGLRYEQYF. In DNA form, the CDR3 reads TGTGCCGTCCCAGCGCGGGGACTAGCGGGAGGGCTACGCTACGAGCAGTACTTC.